A single sample gave rise to the 28 T cell receptor beta chains below, sequenced in a study of blood T cell repertoires in COVID-19. TCRdb's table, derived via immunoSEQ multiplex PCR, lists solely in-frame clones and lacks some. The sample has approximately 93,000 clones, around 79% seen once. The sequenced material came from peripheral blood. The receptors stem from a woman older than 75 with acute or convalescent COVID-19.

This clone was observed a few times. Relative to the germline gene, one junction end is altered; a read error may explain this. The chain is built from TRBV6-5 and TRBJ2-7, with D tentatively TRBD2 (5 bases). Germline loops: CDR1 MNHEY, CDR2 SVGAGI. This CDR3 contains 14 residues. In DNA form, the CDR3 reads TGTGCCACCAGTTGGGGAAGGAGGTCCTACGAGCAGTACTTC. Translated: CATSWGRRSYEQYF.

The CDR3 DNA follows: TGTGCCAGCAGTATCGGGACAGGGTCAGGGGAGCAGTACTTC. Amino acids: CASSIGTGSGEQYF. The chain employs TRBV6-2 or TRBV6-3 and TRBJ2-7; 9 positions match TRBD1. The CDR3 sequence is 14 residues long. J gave up 7 bases and V 5 bases, and 9 bases lay outside the gene matches. Germline assignment: CDR1 MNHEY and CDR2 SVGEGT.

The chain couples TRBV7-8 to TRBJ1-1; D remains ambiguous. Germline loops: CDR1 SGHVS, CDR2 FQNEAQ. This CDR3 comprises 13 residues. V dropped 2 bases and J dropped 2 bases, with 6 bases sitting between them. The CDR3 bases are TGTGCCAGCAGCTTAAACAGCAACACTGAAGCTTTCTTT. Translated, it gives CASSLNSNTEAFF.

The chain has TRBV18 and TRBJ1-5; D might be TRBD1 (5 bases). V gave up 3 bases and J gave up 7 bases, with 13 bases separating them. The germline gives CDR1 KGHSH, CDR2 LQKENI. This CDR3 spans 14 amino acids. This CDR3 is CASSPPGPSQPQHF. As DNA, the CDR3 is TGTGCCAGCTCACCCCCAGGGCCCAGCCAGCCCCAGCATTTT.

The chain uses TRBV11-2 and TRBJ1-3, with D uncertain. Trimming left V 0 bases short and J 2 bases short, with 11 bases between. The CDR3 spans 16 residues. The germline CDR1 and CDR2 sequences are SGHAT and FQNNGV. The CDR3 region has the DNA TGTGCCAGCAGCTTAGATAGGCCGGGAACTGGAAACACCATATATTTT. It codes for CASSLDRPGTGNTIYF.

This chain connects TRBV10-2 to TRBJ1-2; tentative D call: TRBD1 (5 bases). Germline values: CDR1 WSHSY, CDR2 SAAADI. V lost 6 bases to trimming and J lost 0 bases, with 8 bases between them. This CDR3 has 13 amino acids. CDR3 in DNA: TGCGCCAGCAGGGACATGACTAACTATGGCTACACCTTC. This translates into CASRDMTNYGYTF.

This rearrangement joins TRBV20-1 to TRBJ1-2; D might be TRBD1 (5 bases). The CDR3 consists of 11 residues. Trimming left V 6 bases short and J 4 bases short, with 9 bases between. CDR1 and CDR2 (germline): DFQATT, SNEGSKA (reference sequence). The CDR3 protein is CSAGDSYGYTF. As DNA, the CDR3 is TGCAGTGCGGGTGACAGCTATGGCTACACCTTC.

The chain recombines TRBV7-9 with TRBJ1-2; D gene uncertain. The CDR3 has 12 residues. Trimming took 5 bases from V and 7 from J, leaving 11 bases between them. Germline values: CDR1 SEHNR, CDR2 FQNEAQ (reference sequence). This CDR3 is CASSPLGSGYTF. The CDR3 nucleotides are TGTGCCAGCAGCCCCCTCGGGAGTGGCTACACCTTC.

The chain employs TRBV20-1 and TRBJ1-1, with 10 bases matching TRBD1. Germline V gene sequence: CDR1 DFQATT, CDR2 SNEGSKA (reference sequence). The CDR3 is made up of 11 amino acids. V lost 6 bases and J lost 11; bases outside the gene matches: 6. For the CDR3, the DNA is TGCAGTGCCCAGGGACAGGGGACGGCTTTCTTT. Protein: CSAQGQGTAFF.

V gene TRBV19 combines with J gene TRBJ2-3, with 11 bases aligning to TRBD1. V trimming: 8 bases; J trimming: 5 bases; junction bases outside the gene matches: 6. Germline CDR1 LNHDA, CDR2 SQIVND (reference sequence). This CDR3 spans 14 amino acids. Written as DNA, the CDR3 is TGTGCCAGTTGGGGACAGGGGGTAGGAGATACGCAGTATTTT. Protein: CASWGQGVGDTQYF. The full variable domain, rest sourced from reference TRBV19 and TRBJ2-3, is DGGITQSPKYLFRKEGQNVTLSCEQNLNHDAMYWYRQDPGQGLRLIYYSQIVNDFQKGDIAEGYSVSREKKESFPLTVTSAQKNPTAFYLCASWGQGVGDTQYFGPGTRLTVL.

This rearrangement joins TRBV7-2 to TRBJ2-7; 9 positions match TRBD2. The length of the CDR3 is 15 residues. After removal of 5 bases from V and 0 bases from J, the junction contained 5 bases not matched to a gene. Germline V gene data show CDR1 as SGHTA and CDR2 as FQGNSA. CDR3 DNA sequence: TGTGCCAGCAGCCCCGTTAGCGGGAGCTCCTACGAGCAGTACTTC. Its protein product is CASSPVSGSSYEQYF.

The genes are TRBV2 and TRBJ1-5; D is possibly TRBD1 (5 bases). The CDR3 is made up of 15 amino acids. Trimming stripped 1 base from V and 0 bases from J, with 7 bases between. CDR1 SNHLY and CDR2 FYNNEI come from the germline V gene. The chain's CDR3 is CASSEDRHSNQPQHF. CDR3 coding DNA: TGTGCCAGCAGTGAAGACAGGCATAGCAATCAGCCCCAGCATTTT.

The chain has TRBV7-9 and TRBJ1-1, with D tentatively TRBD1 (5 bases). The CDR3 has 15 amino acids. Germline V gene data show CDR1 as SEHNR and CDR2 as FQNEAQ (reference sequence). The V end was cut by 1 base, the J end by 0 bases, with 9 bases between. The CDR3 nucleotides read TGTGCCAGCAGCTTAGGACAGAATTTGAACACTGAAGCTTTCTTT. Residues: CASSLGQNLNTEAFF.

In regard to this clone: Additional DNA sequences in this sample encode the identical CDR3. The chain combines TRBV9 with TRBJ2-2, with D tentatively TRBD2 (5 bases). Looked up from germline, CDR1 is SGDLS and CDR2 is YYNGEE. The CDR3 consists of 14 residues. V was shortened by 2 bases and J by 0 bases, with 5 bases between the two germline ends. The CDR3 DNA is TGTGCCAGCAGCGTCGGGACGAACACCGGGGAGCTGTTTTTT. Its translation is CASSVGTNTGELFF.

The V call is TRBV7-2, the J call TRBJ2-6, with a tentative D call TRBD1 (6 bases). CDR3 size: 19 residues. From germline, CDR1 is SGHTA and CDR2 FQGNSA. Trimming removed 3 bases at V and 0 bases at J, with 18 bases between. The CDR3 sequence: CASSFSITPGASGANVLTF. Here the CDR3 DNA reads TGTGCCAGCAGCTTTTCTATAACCCCAGGGGCCTCTGGGGCCAACGTCCTGACTTTC.

This chain connects TRBV19 to TRBJ1-1; possibly TRBD1 for D (6 bases). Germline V CDR1 and CDR2: LNHDA, SQIVND (reference sequence). V was trimmed by 7 bases and J by 10 bases, leaving 19 bases between them. This CDR3 contains 13 residues. CDR3 amino acids: CASNRDTLTGAFF. The CDR3 DNA reads as TGTGCCAGTAATAGGGACACTTTGACGGGAGCTTTCTTT. Combining the CDR3 with reference TRBV19 and TRBJ1-1 gives the whole variable domain DGGITQSPKYLFRKEGQNVTLSCEQNLNHDAMYWYRQDPGQGLRLIYYSQIVNDFQKGDIAEGYSVSREKKESFPLTVTSAQKNPTAFYLCASNRDTLTGAFFGQGTRLTVV.

The V call is TRBV15, the J call TRBJ1-6; 10 nucleotides match TRBD1. Germline values: CDR1 LNHNV, CDR2 YYDKDF (reference sequence). The CDR3 loop spans 17 amino acids. Germline trimming cut 0 bases from V and 8 bases from J; bases unmatched to any gene: 7. Here the CDR3 DNA reads TGTGCCACCAGCAGAGATAGGACAGGGGGAACGGATTCACCCCTCCACTTT. The encoded protein is CATSRDRTGGTDSPLHF. Full variable domain (missing parts from reference TRBV15 and TRBJ1-6): DAMVIQNPRYQVTQFGKPVTLSCSQTLNHNVMYWYQQKSSQAPKLLFHYYDKDFNNEADTPDNFQSRRPNTSFCFLDIRSPGLGDTAMYLCATSRDRTGGTDSPLHFGNGTRLTVT.

This sequence joins TRBV11-2 and TRBJ1-2, with 7 bases lining up with TRBD1. CDR1 is SGHAT, CDR2 FQNNGV, per germline. This CDR3 is 15 amino acids long. Losses at the gene ends were 4 bases for V and 5 bases for J; bases not matched to a gene: 10. The CDR3 reads CASSSAGTERYGYTF. Here the CDR3 DNA reads TGTGCCAGCAGCTCTGCCGGGACAGAGCGTTATGGCTACACCTTC.

This chain joins TRBV30 and TRBJ1-6, with D maybe TRBD1 (5 bases). Germline V gene lookup returns CDR1 GTSNPN and CDR2 SVGIG (reference sequence). CDR3 size: 13 residues. V lost 8 bases and J 7 bases, leaving 15 bases between the germline ends. The CDR3 DNA sequence: TGTGCCGCGCAGGGTTTCCCGAATTCACCCCTCCACTTT. It encodes CAAQGFPNSPLHF.

This chain connects TRBV19 to TRBJ2-7; D is perhaps TRBD2 (6 bases). The CDR3 spans 15 residues. V was clipped by 6 bases and J by 3 bases, with 18 bases between them. Germline loops: CDR1 LNHDA, CDR2 SQIVND (reference sequence). The CDR3 DNA sequence: TGTGCCAGTAGACCCGGGGATGGACTAAACTACGAGCAGTACTTC. It yields the protein CASRPGDGLNYEQYF.

The gene calls are TRBV7-2 and TRBJ1-4, with 9 bases matching TRBD1. Germline CDR1 reads SGHTA; CDR2 reads FQGNSA. With V trimmed by 5 bases and J by 5 bases, 6 bases remained unmatched. CDR3 length equals 15 residues. CDR3 region: CASSQGDRGNEKLFF. The CDR3 DNA follows: TGTGCCAGCAGCCAAGGAGACAGGGGGAATGAAAAACTGTTTTTT.

The chain couples TRBV4-2 to TRBJ2-7; tentative D call: TRBD2 (6 bases). Germline CDR1 and CDR2: LGHNA and YNFKEQ. V lost 0 bases and J lost 7, with 13 bases in between. This CDR3 is built from 14 residues. CDR3 amino acids: CASSQDSEGREQYF. The CDR3 DNA reads TGTGCCAGCAGCCAAGATTCGGAGGGAAGGGAGCAGTACTTC.

J is TRBJ2-3 and V is TRBV7-9; possibly TRBD1 for D (5 bases). The CDR3 sequence is 16 residues long. In germline, CDR1 is SEHNR, CDR2 FQNEAQ (reference sequence). Trimming removed 0 bases from V and 10 bases from J, with 20 bases in between. CDR3 coding DNA: TGTGCCAGCAGCTTAGCGGTCGGGCAGGGTAATAAGGCGCAGTATTTT. The encoded protein is CASSLAVGQGNKAQYF.

The count of this clone is one. This chain links TRBV7-2 with TRBJ2-5; 9 nucleotides agree with TRBD1. The CDR3 is 15 amino acids. Germline CDR1 SGHTA, CDR2 FQGNSA. V shed 5 bases and J 4 bases; nucleotides not matched to a gene: 8. CDR3 sequence: CASSPWTGERETQYF. In nucleotides, the CDR3 is TGTGCCAGCAGCCCCTGGACAGGGGAGAGAGAGACCCAGTACTTC.

The chain carries TRBV7-8 and TRBJ2-3; D gene unclear. The length of the CDR3 is 15 residues. V was clipped by 8 bases and J by 1 base, with 16 bases between them. The germline gives CDR1 SGHVS, CDR2 FQNEAQ. The CDR3 is CASSGHPWGTDTQYF. The CDR3 nucleotides read TGTGCCAGCTCTGGGCACCCATGGGGCACAGATACGCAGTATTTT. Together with reference TRBV7-8 and TRBJ2-3, the CDR3 gives the full variable domain: GAGVSQSPRYKVAKRGQDVALRCDPISGHVSLFWYQQALGQGPEFLTYFQNEAQLDKSGLPSDRFFAERPEGSVSTLKIQRTQQEDSAVYLCASSGHPWGTDTQYFGPGTRLTVL.

The chain combines TRBV7-2 with TRBJ2-2; D unclear. Germline V gene data show CDR1 as SGHTA and CDR2 as FQGNSA. With 4 bases removed from V and 12 bases from J, the gap between germline ends came to 9 bases. The CDR3 consists of 11 residues. The CDR3 here is CASSSGPKLFF. For the CDR3, the DNA is TGTGCCAGCAGCTCTGGGCCAAAGCTGTTTTTT.

This clone was observed a handful of times. The chain couples TRBV6-5 to TRBJ1-5; 7 bases fit TRBD1. This CDR3 contains 15 residues. The germline V gene encodes CDR1 MNHEY and CDR2 SVGAGI. V lost 6 bases, J lost 3 bases, and 8 bases stayed unmatched. CDR3 sequence (DNA): TGTGCCAGCAGACCATTGGGACAGCTCAATCAGCCCCAGCATTTT. It specifies CASRPLGQLNQPQHF.

This clone was recorded once. The genes are TRBV7-3 and TRBJ2-3; TRBD2 aligns across 10 bases. CDR1 is SGHTA, CDR2 FQGTGA, per germline. CDR3 length: 16 amino acids. V shed 2 bases, J shed 5 bases, and the junction held 7 bases outside the gene matches. The CDR3 spells CASSLQSGRALDTQYF. In DNA form, the CDR3 reads TGTGCCAGCAGCTTACAGAGCGGGAGGGCCTTAGATACGCAGTATTTT.